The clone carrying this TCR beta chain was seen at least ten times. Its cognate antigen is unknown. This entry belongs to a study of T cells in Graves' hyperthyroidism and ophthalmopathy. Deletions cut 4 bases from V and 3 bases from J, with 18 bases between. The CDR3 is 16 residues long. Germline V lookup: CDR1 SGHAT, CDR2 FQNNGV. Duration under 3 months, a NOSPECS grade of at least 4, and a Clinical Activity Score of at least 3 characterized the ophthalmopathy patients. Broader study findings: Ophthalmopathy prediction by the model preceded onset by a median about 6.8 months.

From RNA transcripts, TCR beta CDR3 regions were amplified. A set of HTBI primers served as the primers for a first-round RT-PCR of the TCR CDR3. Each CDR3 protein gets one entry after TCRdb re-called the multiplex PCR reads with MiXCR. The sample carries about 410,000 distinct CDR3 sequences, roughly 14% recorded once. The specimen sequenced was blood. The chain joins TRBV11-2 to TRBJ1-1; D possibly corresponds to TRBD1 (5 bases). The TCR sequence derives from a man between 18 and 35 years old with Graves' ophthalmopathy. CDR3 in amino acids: CASSSASGRVDTEAFF. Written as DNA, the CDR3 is TGTGCCAGCAGCTCAGCCTCGGGCAGGGTGGACACTGAAGCTTTCTTT.